This note documents a single T cell receptor (beta chain) sequence. What this receptor recognizes is not known. No quality values exist for individual bases; no much larger clone is one base distant. V is pared back by 2 bases and J by 7 bases, with 18 bases lying between the germline termini. The CDR3 numbers 16 residues from cysteine through phenylalanine. Left in the record is the CDR3 DNA by itself, 48 bases read in frame from the first base. The CDR1 and CDR2 encoded by the germline V gene are MNHNS and SASEGT. According to the study, the label for this sample's time point signals: blood from clinic visit 5 months post-surgery; TSC patient then seizure free. The surgery cases showing the highest brain T cell transcript signatures were chosen for TCR beta chain sequencing of brain tissue and, when available, of blood. Patients had been treated with at least one anti-epileptic drug before surgery. The TCR-sequenced patients were children whose drug-resistant epilepsy was caused by tuberous sclerosis complex, focal cortical dysplasia, Rasmussen encephalitis or hemimegalencephaly. The Monarch genomic DNA purification kit was used to extract bulk genomic DNA from unsorted brain tissue and from whole blood.

The sample is drawn from a study of brain T cells in children with intractable seizures (dated by TCRdb to 2020 to 2023). At the level of the whole study: A NanoString immunology panel was first used to screen resected brain tissue from 40 to 55 pediatric epilepsy surgery cases for immune gene transcripts. Among the 12 selected surgery cases, eight also had pre-surgery blood sequenced, leaving four with brain tissue only.

The immunoSEQ assay was used to generate TCR beta chain sequences from genomic DNA. The study's processing was this. CDR3 sequences that did not begin with the conserved framework cysteine at position 104 were removed manually. To get clonality, the normalized Shannon's Diversity Index was subtracted from one, giving values from 0 (maximal diversity) to 1 (oligoclonal). To check whether a given CDR3 had different frequencies in two samples, for example brain versus blood, chi-squared comparison-of-proportions tests were used. Public clonotypes were found by searching immuneACCESS, and the VDJdb browser was used to assess similarity to known antiviral clonotypes. The table comes from immuneACCESS by way of TCRdb, which keeps in-frame sequences with V and J called. Part of the clones is missing from these tables; in studies checked, under half for an unresolved V gene and the rest for unknown reasons. Clone size and V and J calls were adopted from that table, with D and trimming inferred from the DNA. Recorded for this sample are 300,000 to 400,000 clones; over 90% of them occurred a single time. In total, the top ten clones hold roughly 5.8% of the sample.

Results the study describes overall, beyond this receptor: Because sequencing depth differed between pre- and post-surgery blood, the absence of clones from the pre-surgery sample may reflect undersampling. Viral specificity was inferred only from CDR3 sequence similarity, and patients' HCMV serostatus was unknown.

Here the sequenced sample was peripheral blood, taken more than 4 months after surgery. The source is a boy less than two years old with tuberous sclerosis and intractable seizures. The V gene is TRBV6-1 and the J gene is TRBJ1-5; the D gene cannot be resolved reliably. The nucleotide sequence reads as follows: TGTGCCAGCAGTGAATTTGAGGAGGGATCCAGCCAGCCCCAGCATTTT. Translation gives CASSEFEEGSSQPQHF.